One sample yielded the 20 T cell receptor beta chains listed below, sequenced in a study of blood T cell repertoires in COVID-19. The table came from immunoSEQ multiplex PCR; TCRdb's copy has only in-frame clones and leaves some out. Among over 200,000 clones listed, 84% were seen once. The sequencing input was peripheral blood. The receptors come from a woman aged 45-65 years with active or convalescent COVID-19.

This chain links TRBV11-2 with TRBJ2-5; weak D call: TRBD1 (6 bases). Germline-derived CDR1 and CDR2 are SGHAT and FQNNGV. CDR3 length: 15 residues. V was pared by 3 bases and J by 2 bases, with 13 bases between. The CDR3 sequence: CASSFQGYGQETQYF. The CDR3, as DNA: TGTGCCAGCAGCTTTCAGGGGTATGGTCAAGAGACCCAGTACTTC.

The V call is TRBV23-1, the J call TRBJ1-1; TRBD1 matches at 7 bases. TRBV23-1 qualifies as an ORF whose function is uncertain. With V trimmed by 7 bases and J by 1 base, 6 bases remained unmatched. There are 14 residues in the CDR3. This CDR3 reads CASTGGHSNTEAFF. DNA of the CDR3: TGCGCCAGCACAGGGGGACATTCGAACACTGAAGCTTTCTTT.

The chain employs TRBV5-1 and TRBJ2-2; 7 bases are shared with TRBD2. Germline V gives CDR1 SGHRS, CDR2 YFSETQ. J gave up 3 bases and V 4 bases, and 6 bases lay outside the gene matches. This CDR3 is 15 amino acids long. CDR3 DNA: TGCGCCAGCAGCCCCCTTGCGGGAGACACCGGGGAGCTGTTTTTT. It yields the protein CASSPLAGDTGELFF.

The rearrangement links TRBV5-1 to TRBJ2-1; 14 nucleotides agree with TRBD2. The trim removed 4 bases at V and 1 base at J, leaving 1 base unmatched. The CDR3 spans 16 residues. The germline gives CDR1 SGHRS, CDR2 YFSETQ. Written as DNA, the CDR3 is TGCGCCAGCAGCAGGACTAGCGGGGGGTCCTACAATGAGCAGTTCTTC. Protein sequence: CASSRTSGGSYNEQFF. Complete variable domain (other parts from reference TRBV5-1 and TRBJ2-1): KAGVTQTPRYLIKTRGQQVTLSCSPISGHRSVSWYQQTPGQGLQFLFEYFSETQRNKGNFPGRFSGRQFSNSRSEMNVSTLELGDSALYLCASSRTSGGSYNEQFFGPGTRLTVL.

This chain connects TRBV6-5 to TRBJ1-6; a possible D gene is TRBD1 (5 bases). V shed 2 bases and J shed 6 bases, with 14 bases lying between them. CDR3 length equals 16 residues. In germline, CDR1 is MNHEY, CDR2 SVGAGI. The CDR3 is CASSYLGGGVNSPLHF. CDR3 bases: TGTGCCAGCAGTTACCTCGGTGGGGGGGTTAATTCACCCCTCCACTTT.

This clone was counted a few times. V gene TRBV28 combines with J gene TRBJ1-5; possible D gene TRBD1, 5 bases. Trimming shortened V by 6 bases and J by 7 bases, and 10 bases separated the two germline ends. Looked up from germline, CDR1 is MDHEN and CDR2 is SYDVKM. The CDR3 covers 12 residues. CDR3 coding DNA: TGTGCCAGCAGGCAGGGATCGCAGCCCCAGCATTTT. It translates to CASRQGSQPQHF.

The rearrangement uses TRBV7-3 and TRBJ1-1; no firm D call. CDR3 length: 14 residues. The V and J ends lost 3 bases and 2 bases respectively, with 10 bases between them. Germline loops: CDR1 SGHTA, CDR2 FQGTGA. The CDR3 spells CASSLSSGNTEAFF. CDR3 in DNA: TGTGCCAGCAGCTTGTCGTCAGGCAACACTGAAGCTTTCTTT.

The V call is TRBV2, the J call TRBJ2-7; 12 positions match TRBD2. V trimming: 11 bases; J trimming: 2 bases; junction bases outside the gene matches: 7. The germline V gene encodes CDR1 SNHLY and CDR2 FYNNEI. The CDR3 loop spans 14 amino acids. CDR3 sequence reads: CAAGTSGLPYEQYF. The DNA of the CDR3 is TGTGCCGCAGGGACTAGCGGGCTCCCCTACGAGCAGTACTTC.

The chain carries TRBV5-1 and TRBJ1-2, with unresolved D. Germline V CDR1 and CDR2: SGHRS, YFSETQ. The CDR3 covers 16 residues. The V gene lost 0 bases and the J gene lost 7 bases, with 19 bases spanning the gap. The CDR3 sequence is CASSLGAGMSRGGYTF. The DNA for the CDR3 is TGCGCCAGCAGCTTGGGGGCAGGTATGAGCCGGGGTGGCTACACCTTC.

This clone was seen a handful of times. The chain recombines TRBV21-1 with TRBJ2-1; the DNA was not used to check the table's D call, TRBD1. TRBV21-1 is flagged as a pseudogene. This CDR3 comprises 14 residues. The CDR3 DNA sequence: TGTGCCAGCAGAAACGACAGGGGCTACAATGAGCAGTTCTTC. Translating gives CASRNDRGYNEQFF.

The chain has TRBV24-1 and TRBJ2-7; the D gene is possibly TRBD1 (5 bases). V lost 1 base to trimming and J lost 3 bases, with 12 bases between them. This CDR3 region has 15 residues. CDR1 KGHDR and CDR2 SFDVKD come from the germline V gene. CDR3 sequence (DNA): TGTGCCACCAGTGATTTAGGGGCCCCCGACTACGAGCAGTACTTC. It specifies CATSDLGAPDYEQYF.

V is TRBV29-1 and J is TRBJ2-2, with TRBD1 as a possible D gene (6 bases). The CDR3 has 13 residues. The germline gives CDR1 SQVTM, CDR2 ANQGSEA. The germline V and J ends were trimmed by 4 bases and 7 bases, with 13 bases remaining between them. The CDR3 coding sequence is TGCAGCGTTGGGACAGACATAGTCGGGGAGCTGTTTTTT. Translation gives CSVGTDIVGELFF.

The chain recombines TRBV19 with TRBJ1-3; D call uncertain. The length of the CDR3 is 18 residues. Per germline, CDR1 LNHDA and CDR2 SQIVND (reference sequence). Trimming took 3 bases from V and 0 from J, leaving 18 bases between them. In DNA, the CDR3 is TGTGCCAGTAGTATCAGTGCGGGCAGGCAGAGCTCTGGAAACACCATATATTTT. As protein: CASSISAGRQSSGNTIYF.

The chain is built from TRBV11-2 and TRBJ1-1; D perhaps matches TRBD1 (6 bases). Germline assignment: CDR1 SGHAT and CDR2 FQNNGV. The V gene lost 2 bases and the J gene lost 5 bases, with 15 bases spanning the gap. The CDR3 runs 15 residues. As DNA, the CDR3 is TGTGCCAGCAGCTTACGGGAACAGGGACGGACTGAAGCTTTCTTT. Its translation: CASSLREQGRTEAFF.

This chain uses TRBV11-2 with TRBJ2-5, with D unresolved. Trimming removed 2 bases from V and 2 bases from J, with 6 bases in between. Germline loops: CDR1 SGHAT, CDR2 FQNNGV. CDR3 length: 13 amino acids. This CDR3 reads CASSLPGQETQYF. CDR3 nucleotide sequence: TGTGCCAGCAGCTTACCAGGACAAGAGACCCAGTACTTC.

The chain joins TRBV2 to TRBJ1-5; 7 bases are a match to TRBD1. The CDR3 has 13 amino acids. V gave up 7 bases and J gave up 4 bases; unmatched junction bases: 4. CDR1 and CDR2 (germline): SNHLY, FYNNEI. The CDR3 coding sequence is TGTGCCAGCAACGGACAGGCTAATCAGCCCCAGCATTTT. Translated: CASNGQANQPQHF.

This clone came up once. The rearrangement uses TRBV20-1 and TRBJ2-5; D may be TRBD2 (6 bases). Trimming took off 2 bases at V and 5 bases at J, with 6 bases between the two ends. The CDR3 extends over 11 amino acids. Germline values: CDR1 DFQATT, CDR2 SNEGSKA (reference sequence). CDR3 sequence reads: CSARLAETQYF. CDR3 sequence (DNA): TGCAGTGCTAGACTAGCGGAGACCCAGTACTTC.

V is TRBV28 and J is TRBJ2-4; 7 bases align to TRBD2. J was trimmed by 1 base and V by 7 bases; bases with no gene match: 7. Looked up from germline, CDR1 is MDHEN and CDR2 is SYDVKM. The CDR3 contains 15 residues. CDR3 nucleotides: TGTGCCAGCAACAGAAGGGAGGGGGCCAAAAACATTCAGTACTTC. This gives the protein CASNRREGAKNIQYF. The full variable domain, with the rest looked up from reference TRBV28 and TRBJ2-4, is DVKVTQSSRYLVKRTGEKVFLECVQDMDHENMFWYRQDPGLGLRLIYFSYDVKMKEKGDIPEGYSVSREKKERFSLILESASTNQTSMYLCASNRREGAKNIQYFGAGTRLSVL.

The chain's CDR3 is CASNDGSGNTGELFF. CDR3 in DNA: TGTGCCAGTAACGACGGGAGCGGTAACACCGGGGAGCTGTTTTTT. The rearrangement links TRBV19 to TRBJ2-2, with a weak D call TRBD2 (6 bases). Trimming cost V 7 bases and J 2 bases, with 14 bases left between them. This CDR3 is built from 15 residues. The V gene's germline CDR1 is LNHDA and CDR2 SQIVND (reference sequence).

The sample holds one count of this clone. The CDR3 DNA follows: TGCGCCAGCAGCTTGGGACAGGGGGCAGGGTATGGCTACACCTTC. This gives the protein CASSLGQGAGYGYTF. The V gene is TRBV5-1, the J gene TRBJ1-2; 10 nucleotides match TRBD1. V trimming: 0 bases; J trimming: 5 bases; junction bases outside the gene matches: 4. CDR1 is SGHRS, CDR2 YFSETQ, per germline. CDR3 length equals 15 residues. The full variable domain, in which reference TRBV5-1 and TRBJ1-2 provide the parts outside the CDR3, is KAGVTQTPRYLIKTRGQQVTLSCSPISGHRSVSWYQQTPGQGLQFLFEYFSETQRNKGNFPGRFSGRQFSNSRSEMNVSTLELGDSALYLCASSLGQGAGYGYTFGSGTRLTVV.